The 14 T cell receptor beta chains below come from one sample, sequenced in a study of cytomegalovirus exposure and HLA in healthy donors. The study ran its PCR with 60 Vbeta and 13 Jbeta primers. Data came from immunoSEQ multiplex PCR; TCRdb stores just in-frame clones and leaves some out. The sample records approximately 110,000 clones, roughly four fifths being singletons. The sequencing sample was made of PBMCs. These receptors were collected from a woman aged 55-75 years in good health and CMV-seropositive.

The V gene is TRBV5-8, the J gene TRBJ1-2, with 8 bases lining up with TRBD1. The CDR3 is 14 amino acids. Germline CDR1 reads SGHTS; CDR2 reads YDEGEE. J lost 8 bases, V lost 0 bases, and 6 bases had no gene match. CDR3 region: CASSLAAGGGGYTF. DNA for the CDR3: TGTGCCAGCAGCTTGGCGGCAGGGGGCGGGGGCTACACCTTC.

The CDR3 loop is CASTQGRYTDTQYF. CDR3 in DNA: TGTGCCAGCACCCAGGGCAGGTACACAGATACGCAGTATTTT. This chain connects TRBV6-5 to TRBJ2-3, with D possibly being TRBD1 (5 bases). The CDR3 sequence is 14 residues long. The V gene's germline CDR1 is MNHEY and CDR2 SVGAGI. The germline V and J ends were trimmed by 7 bases and 2 bases, with 13 bases remaining between them.

The rearrangement links TRBV19 to TRBJ1-2; D possibly corresponds to TRBD1 (5 bases). CDR1 and CDR2 from the germline V gene are LNHDA and SQIVND (reference sequence). This CDR3 has 15 amino acids. Trimming pared 7 bases from V and 1 base from J, leaving 16 bases between. The CDR3, as DNA: TGTGCCAGTATCTCGGACAACCGATTTAACTATGGCTACACCTTC. Amino acids: CASISDNRFNYGYTF.

The chain links TRBV7-9 to TRBJ2-7; possible D gene TRBD1, 6 bases. Trimming removed 4 bases at V and 11 bases at J, with 18 bases between. Germline V gene sequence: CDR1 SEHNR, CDR2 FQNEAQ (reference sequence). This CDR3 has 13 residues. The CDR3, as DNA: TGTGCCAGCAGCTACGGGACATTTCCAGAGGAGTACTTC. This codes for CASSYGTFPEEYF. Combining the CDR3 with reference TRBV7-9 and TRBJ2-7 gives the whole variable domain DTGVSQNPRHKITKRGQNVTFRCDPISEHNRLYWYRQTLGQGPEFLTYFQNEAQLEKSRLLSDRFSAERPKGSFSTLEIQRTEQGDSAMYLCASSYGTFPEEYFGPGTRLTVT.

There are a few counts of this clone. V is TRBV5-1 and J is TRBJ1-1; D possibly corresponds to TRBD1 (6 bases). Germline V CDR1 and CDR2: SGHRS, YFSETQ. The CDR3 has 14 residues. V was trimmed by 4 bases and J by 5 bases, leaving 15 bases between them. Here the CDR3 reads CASSDGQMGTEAFF. CDR3 bases: TGCGCCAGCAGCGACGGACAGATGGGGACTGAAGCTTTCTTT.

The chain links TRBV6-1 to TRBJ1-5; the match to TRBD1 covers 9 bases. This CDR3 has 13 amino acids. Germline trimming cut 6 bases from V and 7 bases from J; bases unmatched to any gene: 4. Germline V gene sequence: CDR1 MNHNS, CDR2 SASEGT. The CDR3 region has the DNA TGTGCCAGCAGAGGGGACAGGGCACAGCCCCAGCATTTT. Translating it yields CASRGDRAQPQHF.

The chain carries TRBV9 and TRBJ2-5; TRBD2 agrees at 12 bases. Trimming took 6 bases from V and 2 from J; bases not matched to a gene: 5. The germline V gene has CDR1 SGDLS and CDR2 YYNGEE. This CDR3 has 15 residues. CDR3 in amino acids: CASTPTSGSQETQYF. Written as DNA, the CDR3 is TGTGCCAGCACCCCGACTAGCGGGAGTCAAGAGACCCAGTACTTC.

The chain combines TRBV7-3 with TRBJ1-4; no clear D. Germline V lookup: CDR1 SGHTA, CDR2 FQGTGA. The CDR3 covers 12 residues. Trimming cost V 3 bases and J 5 bases, with 4 bases left between them. The CDR3 loop reads CASSFLNEKLFF. CDR3 in DNA: TGTGCCAGCAGCTTCCTAAATGAAAAACTGTTTTTT. Full variable domain (remainder filled in from reference TRBV7-3 and TRBJ1-4): GAGVSQTPSNKVTEKGKYVELRCDPISGHTALYWYRQSLGQGPEFLIYFQGTGAADDSGLPNDRFFAVRPEGSVSTLKIQRTERGDSAVYLCASSFLNEKLFFGSGTQLSVL.

The chain recombines TRBV5-1 with TRBJ2-3; TRBD2 matches 10 bases. J was trimmed by 0 bases and V by 0 bases; bases with no gene match: 4. In germline, CDR1 is SGHRS, CDR2 YFSETQ. The CDR3 spans 17 residues. The CDR3 coding sequence is TGCGCCAGCAGCTTGGCGGATAGCGGGAGGAGCACAGATACGCAGTATTTT. Translated: CASSLADSGRSTDTQYF.

This chain links TRBV5-8 with TRBJ2-1, with 9 bases fitting TRBD2. V was pared by 4 bases and J by 3 bases, with 14 bases of the junction left unmatched. The germline V gene has CDR1 SGHTS and CDR2 YDEGEE. The CDR3 contains 18 residues. CDR3 DNA: TGTGCCAGCAGCGAGGCCTCGCTAGCGGGACAAAACTACAATGAGCAGTTCTTC. Its translation: CASSEASLAGQNYNEQFF.

The rearrangement joins TRBV16 to TRBJ1-5; TRBD1 matches 9 bases. This CDR3 has 15 residues. CDR1 is KGHSY and CDR2 is FQNENV in the germline V gene. Trimming removed 4 bases from V and 4 bases from J; junction bases left unmatched: 5. CDR3 bases: TGTGCCAGCAGCCGTCCAGGACAGGGGAATCAGCCCCAGCATTTT. Translating gives CASSRPGQGNQPQHF. The entire variable domain, with the rest obtained from reference TRBV16 and TRBJ1-5, is as follows: GEEVAQTPKHLVRGEGQKAKLYCAPIKGHSYVFWYQQVLKNEFKFLISFQNENVFDETGMPKERFSAKCLPNSPCSLEIQATKLEDSAVYFCASSRPGQGNQPQHFGDGTRLSIL.

The V call is TRBV6-6, the J call TRBJ2-5; possible D gene TRBD1, 6 bases. The J call may be mistaken, given a closer DNA end match to TRBJ2-7. CDR1 and CDR2 (germline): MNHNY, SVGAGI (reference sequence). This CDR3 has 13 residues. The CDR3 DNA is TGTGCCAGCAGTCGAGAGGACAGCTACGAGCAGTACTTC. Protein product: CASSREDSYEQYF.

The V call is TRBV5-6, the J call TRBJ1-2; D not resolved. The length of the CDR3 is 15 residues. Germline V gene sequence: CDR1 SGHDT, CDR2 YYEEEE. Between the trimmed V and J ends, which lost 0 bases and 6 bases, there was a span of 15 bases. CDR3 coding DNA: TGTGCCAGCAGCTTGGGACTCCTCAACAAAGATGGCTACACCTTC. It yields the protein CASSLGLLNKDGYTF. Full variable domain (outside the CDR3, taken from reference TRBV5-6 and TRBJ1-2): DAGVTQSPTHLIKTRGQQVTLRCSPKSGHDTVSWYQQALGQGPQFIFQYYEEEERQRGNFPDRFSGHQFPNYSSELNVNALLLGDSALYLCASSLGLLNKDGYTFGSGTRLTVV.

A few counts support this clone. CDR3 in amino acids: CAISESKNTEAFF. CDR3 sequence (DNA): TGTGCCATCAGTGAGTCTAAGAACACTGAAGCTTTCTTT. The gene calls are TRBV10-3 and TRBJ1-1; D remains unclear. The germline gives CDR1 ENHRY, CDR2 SYGVKD. This CDR3 spans 13 amino acids. Trimming took off 0 bases at V and 1 base at J, with 3 bases between the two ends.